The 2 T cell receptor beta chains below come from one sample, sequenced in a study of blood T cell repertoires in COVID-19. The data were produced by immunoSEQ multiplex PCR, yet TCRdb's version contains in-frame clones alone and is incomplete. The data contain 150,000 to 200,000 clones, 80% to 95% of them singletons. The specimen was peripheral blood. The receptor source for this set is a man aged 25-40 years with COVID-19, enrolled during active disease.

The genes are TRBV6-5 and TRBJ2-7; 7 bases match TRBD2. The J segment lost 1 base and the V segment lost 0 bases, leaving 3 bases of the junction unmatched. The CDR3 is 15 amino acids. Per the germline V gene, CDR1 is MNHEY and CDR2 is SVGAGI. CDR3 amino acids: CASSYSMGGSYEQYF. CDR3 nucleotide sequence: TGTGCCAGCAGTTACTCGATGGGGGGGTCCTACGAGCAGTACTTC.

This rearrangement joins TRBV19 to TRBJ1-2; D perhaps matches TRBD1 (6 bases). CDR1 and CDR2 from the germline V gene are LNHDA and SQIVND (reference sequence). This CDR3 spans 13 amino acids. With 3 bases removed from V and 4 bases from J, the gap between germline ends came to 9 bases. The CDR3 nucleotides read TGTGCCAGTAGTATTCGGACAGCCTATGGCTACACCTTC. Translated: CASSIRTAYGYTF.